One and the same sample provided the 20 T cell receptor beta chains below, sequenced in a study of T cell changes during pregnancy in multiple sclerosis. Clones were sequenced by immunoSEQ multiplex PCR, and TCRdb holds only the in-frame ones, with some missing. The sample has about 100,000 clones; approximately 91% are singletons. The specimen comprised peripheral blood, sampled in the second trimester of pregnancy. All receptors come from a female donor with multiple sclerosis, enrolled in a pregnancy study.

The rearrangement uses TRBV5-1 and TRBJ2-7, with TRBD2 as a possible D gene (5 bases). From germline, CDR1 is SGHRS and CDR2 YFSETQ. Trimming left V 4 bases short and J 3 bases short, with 17 bases between. The CDR3 loop spans 15 amino acids. CDR3 protein: CASSNMDGKSYEQYF. CDR3 bases: TGCGCCAGCAGCAACATGGACGGGAAGAGCTACGAGCAGTACTTC.

The chain employs TRBV4-1 and TRBJ1-2; a weak D match, TRBD1 (5 bases). V lost 4 bases, J lost 4 bases, and 19 bases lay in between. The CDR3 length is 16 residues. The germline V gene encodes CDR1 MGHRA and CDR2 YSYEKL. The CDR3 protein is CASSPILLAGSYGYTF. The CDR3 DNA follows: TGCGCCAGCAGCCCGATCCTGCTTGCAGGGTCCTATGGCTACACCTTC.

V and J are TRBV10-3 and TRBJ1-1; 10 nucleotides align to TRBD1. The V gene end was trimmed by 6 bases and the J gene end by 1 base; junction bases not matched to a gene: 5. Germline CDR1 reads ENHRY; CDR2 reads SYGVKD. This CDR3 is 15 amino acids long. CDR3 protein: CAIRMDRGANTEAFF. CDR3 nucleotide sequence: TGTGCCATCAGGATGGACAGGGGGGCGAACACTGAAGCTTTCTTT.

V is TRBV18 and J is TRBJ1-2; D is unclear. The CDR3 totals 16 residues. Germline values: CDR1 KGHSH, CDR2 LQKENI. V shed 6 bases and J shed 4 bases, with 21 bases lying between them. The DNA for the CDR3 is TGTGCCAGCTCTCCTCTGCTAGCTGGCTTTGGCTATGGCTACACCTTC. Translation gives CASSPLLAGFGYGYTF.

The chain recombines TRBV19 with TRBJ1-5, with D perhaps TRBD1 (5 bases). Trimming pared 7 bases from V and 6 bases from J, leaving 19 bases between. The germline CDR1 and CDR2 sequences are LNHDA and SQIVND (reference sequence). CDR3 length: 15 amino acids. CDR3 nucleotide sequence: TGTGCCAGTACCCCTCTTGGGGGGGGGATTCAGCCCCAGCATTTT. It yields the protein CASTPLGGGIQPQHF.

The chain employs TRBV30 and TRBJ2-7; D remains ambiguous. The CDR3 loop spans 13 amino acids. Germline CDR1 is GTSNPN and CDR2 is SVGIG (reference sequence). Trimming stripped 3 bases from V and 4 bases from J, with 13 bases between. The CDR3 loop reads CAWSIGATYEQYF. The CDR3 DNA is TGTGCCTGGAGCATCGGAGCTACATACGAGCAGTACTTC.

The V and J genes are TRBV5-1 and TRBJ1-2; weak D call: TRBD1 (5 bases). The CDR3 runs 13 residues. Germline lookup yields CDR1 SGHRS and CDR2 YFSETQ. The V and J ends lost 0 bases and 8 bases respectively, with 11 bases between them. CDR3 DNA: TGCGCCAGCAGCTTGGAGGGGTTTGAAGGCTACACCTTC. Translating it yields CASSLEGFEGYTF.

The gene calls are TRBV2 and TRBJ2-5; D ambiguous. This CDR3 region has 14 residues. Germline assignment: CDR1 SNHLY and CDR2 FYNNEI. V lost 3 bases and J lost 2, with 10 bases in between. Here the CDR3 reads CASSENSLQETQYF. As DNA, the CDR3 is TGTGCCAGCAGTGAGAACAGCTTACAAGAGACCCAGTACTTC.

The chain joins TRBV10-3 to TRBJ2-2; TRBD1 is a possible D gene (6 bases). Germline values: CDR1 ENHRY, CDR2 SYGVKD. There are 15 residues in the CDR3. V lost 6 bases to trimming and J lost 1 base, with 12 bases between them. CDR3 amino acids: CAIRDSTKNTGELFF. As DNA, the CDR3 is TGTGCCATCAGGGACAGTACAAAGAACACCGGGGAGCTGTTTTTT.

V gene TRBV9 combines with J gene TRBJ1-4, with D uncertain. Germline loops: CDR1 SGDLS, CDR2 YYNGEE. The V and J ends lost 2 bases and 4 bases respectively, with 6 bases between them. The CDR3 contains 13 residues. In nucleotides, the CDR3 is TGTGCCAGCAGCGTTAACGGTAATGAAAAACTGTTTTTT. Protein product: CASSVNGNEKLFF.

V and J are TRBV27 and TRBJ2-3; 9 bases are a match to TRBD2. Germline loops: CDR1 MNHEY, CDR2 SMNVEV (reference sequence). This CDR3 contains 14 residues. The J segment lost 1 base and the V segment lost 6 bases, leaving 2 bases of the junction unmatched. CDR3 sequence: CASSRTSGTDTQYF. Here the CDR3 DNA reads TGTGCCAGCAGCAGGACTAGCGGCACAGATACGCAGTATTTT.

The rearrangement links TRBV6-4 to TRBJ2-1; 7 bases agree with TRBD2. The V segment lost 4 bases and the J segment 3 bases; nucleotides outside the gene matches: 3. Looked up from germline, CDR1 is MRHNA and CDR2 is SNTAGT. The CDR3 has 14 amino acids. This chain's CDR3 is CASSVAGDYNEQFF. In DNA, the CDR3 is TGTGCCAGCAGTGTTGCGGGGGACTACAATGAGCAGTTCTTC.

This chain connects TRBV28 to TRBJ1-5; 7 positions match TRBD1. The CDR3 is 15 amino acids. V lost 7 bases, J lost 5 bases, and 11 bases stayed unmatched. Germline values: CDR1 MDHEN, CDR2 SYDVKM. The CDR3: CASTFLRGTDQPQHF. In DNA, the CDR3 is TGTGCCAGCACCTTTCTCAGGGGGACGGATCAGCCCCAGCATTTT.

The gene calls are TRBV15 and TRBJ2-1; TRBD2 matches 7 bases. The CDR3 is 17 amino acids. With 0 bases clipped from V and 4 bases from J, the junction kept 9 bases outside the gene matches. CDR1 is LNHNV, CDR2 YYDKDF, per germline (reference sequence). Here the CDR3 reads CATSRDPGGGFYNEQFF. As DNA, the CDR3 is TGTGCCACCAGCAGAGATCCTGGGGGGGGGTTTTACAATGAGCAGTTCTTC.

The chain joins TRBV7-8 to TRBJ2-2, with TRBD1 matching over 10 bases. Trimming took 4 bases from V and 4 from J; bases not matched to a gene: 3. Germline-derived CDR1 and CDR2 are SGHVS and FQNEAQ. The length of the CDR3 is 15 residues. CDR3 in amino acids: CASSSRTGGTGELFF. CDR3 in DNA: TGTGCCAGCAGCTCTCGGACAGGGGGCACCGGGGAGCTGTTTTTT.

This sequence joins TRBV28 and TRBJ1-5; D possibly corresponds to TRBD1 (6 bases). V lost 3 bases to trimming and J lost 4 bases, with 10 bases between them. The germline V gene has CDR1 MDHEN and CDR2 SYDVKM. The CDR3 spans 14 residues. The CDR3 sequence is CASSFRGTNQPQHF. In DNA form, the CDR3 reads TGTGCCAGCAGTTTCAGGGGAACGAATCAGCCCCAGCATTTT.

The chain joins TRBV30 to TRBJ2-1; 7 nucleotides align to TRBD2. The CDR3 totals 15 residues. Trimming at V came to 4 bases and at J to 0 bases, leaving 6 bases not matched to a gene. CDR1 and CDR2 (germline): GTSNPN, SVGIG (reference sequence). The CDR3 nucleotides read TGTGCCTGGAATGGCGGGAGCAGCTCCTACAATGAGCAGTTCTTC. Translated: CAWNGGSSSYNEQFF.

The CDR3 DNA reads TGTGCCAGCAGCGCGCCGGGAGCCTCCTACGAGCAGTACTTC. Its protein product is CASSAPGASYEQYF. The chain couples TRBV7-9 to TRBJ2-7; possibly TRBD2 for D (6 bases). CDR3 length: 14 amino acids. V was shortened by 5 bases and J by 0 bases, with 11 bases between the two germline ends. Germline values: CDR1 SEHNR, CDR2 FQNEAQ (reference sequence).

This chain connects TRBV29-1 to TRBJ2-4; D perhaps matches TRBD1 (5 bases). The CDR3 contains 13 residues. V was pared by 4 bases and J by 6 bases, with 13 bases between. Germline V CDR1 and CDR2: SQVTM, ANQGSEA. Here the CDR3 reads CSVGPRQRNIQYF. CDR3 coding DNA: TGCAGCGTTGGACCTCGACAGAGAAACATTCAGTACTTC.

The J gene is TRBJ1-6, the V gene TRBV6-4; D is perhaps TRBD1 (5 bases). Germline V gene data show CDR1 as MRHNA and CDR2 as SNTAGT. The V end lost 4 bases, the J end lost 5 bases, and 12 bases lay between the germline ends. The CDR3 runs 15 residues. This CDR3 is CASSARWGDNSPLHF. The CDR3 coding sequence is TGTGCCAGCAGTGCGCGGTGGGGGGATAATTCACCCCTCCACTTT.